This TCR beta chain originates from a study of T cells in localized non-small cell lung cancer. Study-wide points: A median approximately 53 of the top 100 tumor clones appeared in adjacent lung. As only one tumor region underwent sequencing, heterogeneity remains possible. Longer overall survival was seen with higher T cell density measured in blood. T cell clonality was highest in uninvolved adjacent lung, above tumor.

The germline gives CDR1 MNHEY, CDR2 SVGAGI. CDR3 size: 15 residues. Trimming removed 0 bases from V and 8 bases from J, with 14 bases in between. Sequencing was performed with immunoSEQ multiplex PCR; in TCRdb, only in-frame clones are kept and a portion is missing. The table has approximately 140,000 clones, around 89% seen once. Notes on this clone: Its target is unknown.

The TCR sequence derives from a female donor older than 55 with stage I lung adenocarcinoma. Sequenced here: peripheral blood, sampled before any cancer treatment. The rearrangement joins TRBV6-5 to TRBJ2-1; D call uncertain. CDR3 loop: CASSYSPVNGYEQFF. CDR3 coding DNA: TGTGCCAGCAGTTACTCGCCCGTTAATGGCTATGAGCAGTTCTTC.